Listed below are T cell receptor beta chains from one sample, sequenced in a study of radiation and T cells in renal cell carcinoma. The assay was immunoSEQ multiplex PCR, and TCRdb's table has in-frame clones only and misses some. The sample has fewer than 200,000 clones; about 87% are singletons. The sample in question was blood, obtained from a patient whose treatment included radiotherapy and nephrectomy. These receptors were collected from a woman between 45 and 60 years old with renal cell carcinoma. CDR3s include the opening cysteine and the closing phenylalanine or tryptophan. A D gene is named only where the DNA matches it firmly. Not all rows give a size; the values are once, few, many and, for expanded clones, a class.

d_call: NA; v_call: TRBV5-1; j_call: TRBJ1-6; clone_size: NA; cdr3_length: 13; cdr3_nt: TGCGCCAGCAGCTTGGGGGACACTTCACCCCTCCACTTT; cdr3_aa: CASSLGDTSPLHF
d_call: TRBD1; v_call: TRBV7-6; j_call: TRBJ1-5; clone_size: NA; cdr3_length: 18; cdr3_nt: TGTGCCAGCAGGGGACCGGGACAGGGGAAGGATAGCAATCAGCCCCAGCATTTT; cdr3_aa: CASRGPGQGKDSNQPQHF
d_call: TRBD1; v_call: TRBV19; j_call: TRBJ1-1; clone_size: few; cdr3_length: 12; cdr3_nt: TGTGCCAGCCAGGGGGGATCAGGGAGAGCTTTCTTT; cdr3_aa: CASQGGSGRAFF
d_call: NA; v_call: TRBV19; j_call: TRBJ1-4; clone_size: NA; cdr3_length: 15; cdr3_nt: TGTGCCAGTACCTCCACCACCGGAGGTCGCGAAAAACTGTTTTTT; cdr3_aa: CASTSTTGGREKLFF
d_call: NA; v_call: TRBV7-9; j_call: TRBJ2-7; clone_size: NA; cdr3_length: 15; cdr3_nt: TGTGCCACCGGGGCCTCACCGGGACAAGGCTACGAGCAGTACTTC; cdr3_aa: CATGASPGQGYEQYF
d_call: NA; v_call: TRBV19; j_call: TRBJ2-1; clone_size: few; cdr3_length: 14; cdr3_nt: TGTGCCAGTAGTACCCAGGGGATCGCGGATGAGCAGTTCTTC; cdr3_aa: CASSTQGIADEQFF
d_call: TRBD1; v_call: TRBV11-2; j_call: TRBJ1-2; clone_size: once; cdr3_length: 16; cdr3_nt: TGTGCCAGCAGCTTAGATCTGGGACAGCAGAGCTATGGCTACACCTTC; cdr3_aa: CASSLDLGQQSYGYTF
d_call: NA; v_call: TRBV4-2; j_call: TRBJ1-3; clone_size: once; cdr3_length: 14; cdr3_nt: TGTGCCAGCAGCCTAACAGGGTCTGGAAACACCATATATTTT; cdr3_aa: CASSLTGSGNTIYF
d_call: NA; v_call: TRBV5-8; j_call: TRBJ2-2; clone_size: NA; cdr3_length: 16; cdr3_nt: TGTGCCAGCAGCCTAGTCGTTACAGGGCCAGTCGGGGAGCTGTTTTTT; cdr3_aa: CASSLVVTGPVGELFF
d_call: NA; v_call: TRBV5-1; j_call: TRBJ1-4; clone_size: NA; cdr3_length: 14; cdr3_nt: TGCGCCAGCAGCTTGCCGGGGGCGGGGGAAAAACTGTTTTTT; cdr3_aa: CASSLPGAGEKLFF
d_call: NA; v_call: TRBV6-5; j_call: TRBJ1-1; clone_size: NA; cdr3_length: 14; cdr3_nt: TGTGCCAGCAGTTACACAGGACAGAACACTGAAGCTTTCTTT; cdr3_aa: CASSYTGQNTEAFF
d_call: NA; v_call: TRBV4-3; j_call: TRBJ2-7; clone_size: once; cdr3_length: 15; cdr3_nt: TGCGCCAGCAGCCCTTTAGGTGGGGGGAACTACGAGCAGTACTTC; cdr3_aa: CASSPLGGGNYEQYF
d_call: NA; v_call: TRBV6-6; j_call: TRBJ1-2; clone_size: few; cdr3_length: 15; cdr3_nt: TGTGCCAGCAGTTACAGGACCCTCAGTAGCTATGGCTACACCTTC; cdr3_aa: CASSYRTLSSYGYTF
d_call: NA; v_call: TRBV7-9; j_call: TRBJ2-4; clone_size: NA; cdr3_length: 16; cdr3_nt: TGTGCCAGCAGCCCGCCCCCGGGGGTAGCCAAAAACATTCAGTACTTC; cdr3_aa: CASSPPPGVAKNIQYF
d_call: NA; v_call: TRBV14; j_call: TRBJ1-2; clone_size: NA; cdr3_length: 14; cdr3_nt: TGTGCCAGCAGCCAAGACAGTCTCTTCTATGGCTACACCTTC; cdr3_aa: CASSQDSLFYGYTF
d_call: NA; v_call: TRBV11-2; j_call: TRBJ1-1; clone_size: NA; cdr3_length: 14; cdr3_nt: TGTGCCAGCAGCTTATTTGGGAGGAACACTGAAGCTTTCTTT; cdr3_aa: CASSLFGRNTEAFF
d_call: NA; v_call: TRBV7-9; j_call: TRBJ1-5; clone_size: NA; cdr3_length: 14; cdr3_nt: TGTGCCAGCAATCCGGGGCCCGAGGGTCAGCCCCAGCATTTT; cdr3_aa: CASNPGPEGQPQHF
d_call: NA; v_call: TRBV9; j_call: TRBJ2-1; clone_size: NA; cdr3_length: 15; cdr3_nt: TGTGCCAGCAGTATTACGCCGTCTTCCGGGGATGAGCAGTTCTTC; cdr3_aa: CASSITPSSGDEQFF
d_call: NA; v_call: TRBV5-1; j_call: TRBJ2-5; clone_size: NA; cdr3_length: 14; cdr3_nt: TGCGCCAGCAGCTTGGCCGGTAGGCAAGAGACCCAGTACTTC; cdr3_aa: CASSLAGRQETQYF
d_call: NA; v_call: TRBV6-5; j_call: TRBJ1-1; clone_size: NA; cdr3_length: 13; cdr3_nt: TGTGCCTCCTGGGACCGAGGCGGCACTGAAGCTTTCTTT; cdr3_aa: CASWDRGGTEAFF
d_call: NA; v_call: TRBV7-9; j_call: TRBJ2-6; clone_size: few; cdr3_length: 15; cdr3_nt: TGTGCCAGCAGCAGCGAAGGGGCGAGGGCCAACGTCCTGACTTTC; cdr3_aa: CASSSEGARANVLTF
d_call: TRBD1; v_call: TRBV27; j_call: TRBJ1-1; clone_size: NA; cdr3_length: 13; cdr3_nt: TGTGCCAGCAGTTTGAGACAGGGCTTTGAAGCTTTCTTT; cdr3_aa: CASSLRQGFEAFF
d_call: NA; v_call: TRBV29-1; j_call: TRBJ2-7; clone_size: NA; cdr3_length: 13; cdr3_nt: TGCAGCGCCTCGGAGCCTGTCTCCTACGAGCAGTACTTC; cdr3_aa: CSASEPVSYEQYF
d_call: NA; v_call: TRBV19; j_call: TRBJ2-2; clone_size: NA; cdr3_length: 11; cdr3_nt: TGTGCCAGTAGTACAGGTCGGGAGCTGTTTTTT; cdr3_aa: CASSTGRELFF
d_call: NA; v_call: TRBV4-3; j_call: TRBJ2-3; clone_size: NA; cdr3_length: 13; cdr3_nt: TGCGCCAGCAGCCAAGAGTCGCCAGATACGCAGTATTTT; cdr3_aa: CASSQESPDTQYF
d_call: TRBD2; v_call: TRBV7-8; j_call: TRBJ2-2; clone_size: NA; cdr3_length: 18; cdr3_nt: TGTGCCAGCAGCATGACGGGACTAGCGGGGGGGCAGACCGGGGAGCTGTTTTTT; cdr3_aa: CASSMTGLAGGQTGELFF
d_call: NA; v_call: TRBV6-5; j_call: TRBJ2-1; clone_size: NA; cdr3_length: 16; cdr3_nt: TGTGCCAGCAGTTACTCGAGAGGTTGGCACACGGATGAGCAGTTCTTC; cdr3_aa: CASSYSRGWHTDEQFF
d_call: TRBD2; v_call: TRBV9; j_call: TRBJ2-7; clone_size: NA; cdr3_length: 14; cdr3_nt: TGTGCCAGCAGCGTCACTAGCGGGAATTACGAGCAGTACTTC; cdr3_aa: CASSVTSGNYEQYF
d_call: TRBD2; v_call: TRBV11-2; j_call: TRBJ2-5; clone_size: NA; cdr3_length: 17; cdr3_nt: TGTGCCAGCAGCTTAGCTATGGGTAGCGGGTACCAAGAGACCCAGTACTTC; cdr3_aa: CASSLAMGSGYQETQYF
d_call: NA; v_call: TRBV9; j_call: TRBJ1-1; clone_size: NA; cdr3_length: 15; cdr3_nt: TGTGCCAGCAGCCCTCCGGGACGGTCGAACACTGAAGCTTTCTTT; cdr3_aa: CASSPPGRSNTEAFF
d_call: TRBD2; v_call: TRBV7-9; j_call: TRBJ2-3; clone_size: NA; cdr3_length: 16; cdr3_nt: TGTGCCAGCAGCCGCCGACTAGCGGGGGGGACAGATACGCAGTATTTT; cdr3_aa: CASSRRLAGGTDTQYF